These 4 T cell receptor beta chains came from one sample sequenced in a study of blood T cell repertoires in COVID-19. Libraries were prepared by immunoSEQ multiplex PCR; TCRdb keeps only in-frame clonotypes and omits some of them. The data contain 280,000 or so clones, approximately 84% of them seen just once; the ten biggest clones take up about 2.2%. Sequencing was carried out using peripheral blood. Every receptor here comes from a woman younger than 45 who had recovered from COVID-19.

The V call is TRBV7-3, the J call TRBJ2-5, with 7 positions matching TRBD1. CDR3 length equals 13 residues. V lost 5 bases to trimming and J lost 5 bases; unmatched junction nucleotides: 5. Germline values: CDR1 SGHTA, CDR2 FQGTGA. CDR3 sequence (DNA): TGTGCCAGCAGCGCCGGGACAGCTGAGACCCAGTACTTC. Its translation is CASSAGTAETQYF. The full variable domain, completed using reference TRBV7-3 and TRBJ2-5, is GAGVSQTPSNKVTEKGKYVELRCDPISGHTALYWYRQSLGQGPEFLIYFQGTGAADDSGLPNDRFFAVRPEGSVSTLKIQRTERGDSAVYLCASSAGTAETQYFGPGTRLLVL.

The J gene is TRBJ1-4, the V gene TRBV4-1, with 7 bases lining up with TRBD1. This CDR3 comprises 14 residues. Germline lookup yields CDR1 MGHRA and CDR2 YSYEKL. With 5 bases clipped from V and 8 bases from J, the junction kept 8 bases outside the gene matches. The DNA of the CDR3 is TGCGCCAGCAGCGCAAGACAGGGTTTCGAAAAACTGTTTTTT. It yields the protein CASSARQGFEKLFF.

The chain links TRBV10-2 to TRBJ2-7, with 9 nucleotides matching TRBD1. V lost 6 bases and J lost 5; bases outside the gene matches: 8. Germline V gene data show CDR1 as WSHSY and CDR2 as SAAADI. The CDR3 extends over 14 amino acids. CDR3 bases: TGCGCCAGCAGCCCCGGGACAGGGTACGACGAGCAGTACTTC. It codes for CASSPGTGYDEQYF.

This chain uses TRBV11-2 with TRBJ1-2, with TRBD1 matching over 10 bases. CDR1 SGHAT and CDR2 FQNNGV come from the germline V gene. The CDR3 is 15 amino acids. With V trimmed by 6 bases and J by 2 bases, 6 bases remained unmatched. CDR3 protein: CASRLLGQGNYGYTF. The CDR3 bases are TGTGCCAGCAGGCTTCTGGGACAGGGGAACTATGGCTACACCTTC.